This paragraph covers one T cell receptor beta chain sequence. This CDR3 region has 18 residues. Germline CDR1 and CDR2: MNHNY and SVGAGI (reference sequence). V lost 5 bases, J lost 6 bases, and 14 bases stayed unmatched. Original processing notes: Amplified reference gene primers provided the basis for estimating nucleated cell counts. The assay was immunoSEQ multiplex PCR, and TCRdb's table has in-frame clones only and misses some. The V and J calls and the clone size are those of that table, but D and trimming were determined from the DNA. The table lists 45,000 to 65,000 clones, roughly 87% of them singletons. This sample was included in a study of blood T cell repertoires in COVID-19. Study context: Researchers got acute and convalescent COVID-19 samples from the United States, Italy and Spain. T cells, B-cell-depleted T cells, or PBMCs provided the cDNA or gDNA that served as material.

The clonotype was recovered from a man older than 75 in a cohort sampled during active COVID-19. The chain employs TRBV6-6 and TRBJ2-3, with 13 bases identical to TRBD2. Sequencing used peripheral blood. CDR3 protein: CASSPGLAGPFFTDTQYF. CDR3 nucleotides: TGTGCCAGCAGTCCGGGACTAGCGGGACCTTTTTTCACGGATACGCAGTATTTT.